This paragraph reports one T cell receptor beta chain. Antigen: not known. 60 Vbeta and 13 Jbeta primers were used in PCR. In the original analysis: Per a later analysis, the number of unique TCR beta chains was some 75 million, of which 9 million to 12 million were shared. TCRdb's copy holds only in-frame clones and misses some; the assay was immunoSEQ multiplex PCR. V and J calls and clone size are as listed in that table; D and trimming were resolved from the DNA. The repertoire shows tens of thousands of clones; the top ten hold under 1.5%. CDR1 is SGHTA, CDR2 FQGNSA, per germline. Trimming took off 2 bases at V and 8 bases at J, with 9 bases between the two ends. The CDR3 consists of 12 residues. The data belong to a study of cytomegalovirus exposure and HLA in healthy donors. Study findings and constraints: In a later analysis, TCR beta V- and J-gene trimming showed a link to a missense DCLRE1C variant.

This TCR came from a woman aged 55-70 years in good health and CMV-seronegative. The sample taken for sequencing was PBMCs. V gene TRBV7-2 combines with J gene TRBJ1-2; D ambiguous. The CDR3 here is CASSLISRGYTF. CDR3 sequence (DNA): TGTGCCAGCAGCTTAATTAGTAGAGGCTACACCTTC.